Shown below are 22 T cell receptor beta chains from a single sample sequenced in a study of beta chain features in type 1 diabetes. Isolated RNA was reverse transcribed in full, so expressed TCRB transcripts were sequenced. TCRdb's copy holds only in-frame clones and misses some; the assay was immunoSEQ multiplex PCR. The repertoire holds about 260,000 clones, with about 71% as singletons. The sequencing input was naive CD4+ T cells from blood. These receptors were obtained from a man in his thirties or forties in good health.

A single count supports this clone. V is TRBV11-2 and J is TRBJ2-4; no reliable D call. Trimming took 2 bases from V and 3 from J, leaving 11 bases between them. The CDR3 is 15 residues long. Germline CDR1 reads SGHAT; CDR2 reads FQNNGV. CDR3 bases: TGTGCCAGCAGCTTAAAGACGTTGGGCAAAAACATTCAGTACTTC. Translating it yields CASSLKTLGKNIQYF. The variable domain in full, with the rest retrieved from reference TRBV11-2 and TRBJ2-4, is EAGVAQSPRYKIIEKRQSVAFWCNPISGHATLYWYQQILGQGPKLLIQFQNNGVVDDSQLPKDRFSAERLKGVDSTLKIQPAKLEDSAVYLCASSLKTLGKNIQYFGAGTRLSVL.

V gene TRBV25-1 combines with J gene TRBJ1-1, with D hard to call. The V and J ends lost 6 bases and 6 bases respectively, with 14 bases between them. The CDR3 covers 13 residues. CDR1 is MGHDK, CDR2 SYGVNS, per germline. For the CDR3, the DNA is TGTGCCAGCAGCCACTTAACGGGCTCTGAAGCTTTCTTT. Translated, it gives CASSHLTGSEAFF.

This clone was seen only a few times. The chain joins TRBV9 to TRBJ2-5; 8 bases are shared with TRBD1. J gave up 4 bases and V 3 bases, and 8 bases lay outside the gene matches. Germline V gene data show CDR1 as SGDLS and CDR2 as YYNGEE. The CDR3 runs to 15 residues. The CDR3 region is CASSDRQGNAETQYF. The DNA for the CDR3 is TGTGCCAGCAGCGATAGACAGGGGAATGCAGAGACCCAGTACTTC.

This clone was found once. In DNA, the CDR3 is TGCGCCAGCAGGCTCACAGGGGGCGCGTTAATTCAGTACTTC. Translated: CASRLTGGALIQYF. The chain joins TRBV5-1 to TRBJ2-4; 9 nucleotides agree with TRBD1. The junction had 10 bases not matched to a gene; V was cut back by 5 bases and J by 10 bases. CDR1 and CDR2 from the germline V gene are SGHRS and YFSETQ. The CDR3 is made up of 14 amino acids. The whole variable domain, filled in from reference TRBV5-1 and TRBJ2-4, reads KAGVTQTPRYLIKTRGQQVTLSCSPISGHRSVSWYQQTPGQGLQFLFEYFSETQRNKGNFPGRFSGRQFSNSRSEMNVSTLELGDSALYLCASRLTGGALIQYFGAGTRLSVL.

This clone showed up just a few times. The CDR3 reads CASSKALGWSSYNEQFF. CDR3 sequence (DNA): TGTGCCAGCAGCAAAGCGTTGGGGTGGAGCTCCTACAATGAGCAGTTCTTC. The genes are TRBV21-1 and TRBJ2-1. TRBV21-1 is a pseudogene locus. The CDR3 runs to 17 residues.

DNA for the CDR3: TGTGCCAGCAGCAGAGGACTAGCGGGTGAAAACATTCAGTACTTC. It encodes CASSRGLAGENIQYF. The rearrangement joins TRBV9 to TRBJ2-4, with TRBD2 identical over 11 bases. There are 15 residues in the CDR3. CDR1 and CDR2 (germline): SGDLS, YYNGEE. Unmatched junction bases numbered 5, after V lost 4 bases and J lost 5 bases.

This clone showed up just a few times. This sequence joins TRBV7-8 and TRBJ2-7; D call uncertain. This CDR3 spans 12 amino acids. With 8 bases removed from V and 6 bases from J, the gap between germline ends came to 14 bases. Germline V gene data show CDR1 as SGHVS and CDR2 as FQNEAQ. CDR3 DNA: TGTGCCAGCGGCAGACGACCCCTCGAGCAGTACTTC. Translation gives CASGRRPLEQYF.

This clone was found a few times. This chain connects TRBV29-1 to TRBJ1-1; D is ambiguous. Germline V gene data show CDR1 as SQVTM and CDR2 as ANQGSEA. V gave up 8 bases and J gave up 4 bases, with 17 bases separating them. The CDR3 runs 13 residues. CDR3 bases: TGCAGCCCGCAAAGGTTCATTGGCACTGAAGCTTTCTTT. It is translated as CSPQRFIGTEAFF.

This chain links TRBV29-1 with TRBJ2-3; possible D gene TRBD2, 5 bases. Germline lookup yields CDR1 SQVTM and CDR2 ANQGSEA. V lost 7 bases, J lost 4 bases, and 12 bases lay in between. The CDR3 sequence is 12 residues long. The CDR3 loop is CSGTGGSDTQYF. The CDR3 DNA reads as TGCAGCGGCACTGGAGGCTCAGATACGCAGTATTTT.

With respect to this clone: The same CDR3 can be traced to other DNA sequences in this sample. The chain has TRBV18 and TRBJ2-1; 9 bases fit TRBD2. The CDR3 length is 15 residues. Germline lookup yields CDR1 KGHSH and CDR2 LQKENI. J lost 2 bases, V lost 3 bases, and 2 bases had no gene match. The CDR3 coding sequence is TGTGCCAGCTCACCTCTAGCGGGGACCTACAATGAGCAGTTCTTC. Translation: CASSPLAGTYNEQFF. The variable domain in full, with the rest retrieved from reference TRBV18 and TRBJ2-1, is NAGVMQNPRHLVRRRGQEARLRCSPMKGHSHVYWYRQLPEEGLKFMVYLQKENIIDESGMPKERFSAEFPKEGPSILRIQQVVRGDSAAYFCASSPLAGTYNEQFFGPGTRLTVL.

The gene calls are TRBV30 and TRBJ1-5, with D maybe TRBD1 (5 bases). The V end lost 3 bases, the J end lost 1 base, and 10 bases lay between the germline ends. There are 14 residues in the CDR3. CDR1 GTSNPN and CDR2 SVGIG come from the germline V gene (reference sequence). In DNA form, the CDR3 reads TGTGCCTGGAGAAGAGGGACCAGCAATCAGCCCCAGCATTTT. As protein: CAWRRGTSNQPQHF.

The chain employs TRBV30 and TRBJ1-6, with D possibly being TRBD1 (6 bases). The CDR3 runs 12 residues. The V gene's germline CDR1 is GTSNPN and CDR2 SVGIG (reference sequence). The V end lost 4 bases, the J end lost 9 bases, and 10 bases lay between the germline ends. The CDR3 DNA reads as TGTGCCTGGACAGGGGTCGGTTCACCCCTCCACTTT. Its translation is CAWTGVGSPLHF.

V and J are TRBV7-8 and TRBJ2-5, with 9 nucleotides matching TRBD2. V was clipped by 2 bases and J by 0 bases; unmatched bases: 4. CDR1 and CDR2 (germline): SGHVS, FQNEAQ. The CDR3 is made up of 16 amino acids. CDR3 sequence reads: CASSLNPSGNQETQYF. Written as DNA, the CDR3 is TGTGCCAGCAGCTTAAATCCTAGCGGGAACCAAGAGACCCAGTACTTC.

The chain employs TRBV29-1 and TRBJ2-2, with D tentatively TRBD2 (6 bases). Per the germline V gene, CDR1 is SQVTM and CDR2 is ANQGSEA. Trimming pared 5 bases from V and 1 base from J, leaving 20 bases between. The CDR3 extends over 17 amino acids. The CDR3 reads CSVLPAEGRENTGELFF. CDR3 nucleotide sequence: TGCAGCGTTCTTCCAGCCGAGGGGCGGGAGAACACCGGGGAGCTGTTTTTT.

The sample holds a few counts of this clone. V gene TRBV2 combines with J gene TRBJ1-2, with unresolved D. CDR1 and CDR2 from the germline V gene are SNHLY and FYNNEI. V gave up 3 bases and J gave up 7 bases, with 3 bases separating them. The CDR3 has 10 amino acids. The CDR3 bases are TGTGCCAGCAGTGAGGTTGGCTACACCTTC. Residues: CASSEVGYTF.

The chain carries TRBV30 and TRBJ2-1; D unclear. Germline-derived CDR1 and CDR2 are GTSNPN and SVGIG (reference sequence). The V end lost 0 bases, the J end lost 4 bases, and 7 bases lay between the germline ends. CDR3 length equals 13 residues. Written as DNA, the CDR3 is TGTGCCTGGAGTGTACACTCGTACAATGAGCAGTTCTTC. Translated, it gives CAWSVHSYNEQFF.

The chain carries TRBV29-1 and TRBJ1-1; 11 nucleotides line up with TRBD1. The CDR3 is 13 amino acids. The V and J ends lost 4 bases and 4 bases, in that order; junction bases with no gene match: 2. CDR1 SQVTM and CDR2 ANQGSEA come from the germline V gene. The CDR3 DNA follows: TGCAGCGTTGGCGGGACAGGGGGCACTGAAGCTTTCTTT. Its protein is CSVGGTGGTEAFF.

This clone was seen only once. The V call is TRBV7-2, the J call TRBJ2-7, with 7 nucleotides matching TRBD2. This CDR3 is built from 14 residues. Per the germline V gene, CDR1 is SGHTA and CDR2 is FQGNSA. V lost 8 bases and J lost 0; bases outside the gene matches: 7. For the CDR3, the DNA is TGTGCCAGCCGCCGGGCGGGAGACTCCTACGAGCAGTACTTC. Amino acids: CASRRAGDSYEQYF. Combining the CDR3 with reference TRBV7-2 and TRBJ2-7 gives the whole variable domain GAGVSQSPSNKVTEKGKDVELRCDPISGHTALYWYRQSLGQGLEFLIYFQGNSAPDKSGLPSDRFSAERTGGSVSTLTIQRTQQEDSAVYLCASRRAGDSYEQYFGPGTRLTVT.

V usage is TRBV29-1 and J usage is TRBJ1-5; D unresolved. The CDR3 extends over 13 amino acids. Trimming removed 2 bases at V and 3 bases at J, with 8 bases between. Germline V gene sequence: CDR1 SQVTM, CDR2 ANQGSEA. This CDR3 is CSVEWASNQPQHF. DNA for the CDR3: TGCAGCGTTGAATGGGCTTCCAATCAGCCCCAGCATTTT.

The chain uses TRBV30 and TRBJ2-5; 8 nucleotides align to TRBD2. Germline-derived CDR1 and CDR2 are GTSNPN and SVGIG (reference sequence). The CDR3 is 15 residues long. With 1 base clipped from V and 5 bases from J, the junction kept 9 bases outside the gene matches. CDR3 bases: TGTGCCTGGAGTGCCCCGGGAGGGATCTTGGAGACCCAGTACTTC. It translates to CAWSAPGGILETQYF.

The V and J genes are TRBV9 and TRBJ2-3; perhaps D is TRBD1 or TRBD2 (6 bases each). The CDR3 contains 14 residues. Germline V gene data show CDR1 as SGDLS and CDR2 as YYNGEE. V was pared by 7 bases and J by 7 bases, with 19 bases between. CDR3 in DNA: TGTGCCAGCCGAGGGACCGGGGGCCTACATACGCAGTATTTT. Its translation is CASRGTGGLHTQYF.

The rearrangement links TRBV19 to TRBJ2-7; D might be TRBD1 or TRBD2, each matching 6 bases. The germline V and J ends were trimmed by 5 bases and 0 bases, with 14 bases remaining between them. Germline V gene data show CDR1 as LNHDA and CDR2 as SQIVND (reference sequence). CDR3 length: 15 amino acids. CDR3: CASSPDRTISYEQYF. CDR3 in DNA: TGTGCCAGTAGTCCCGACAGGACTATCTCCTACGAGCAGTACTTC. The variable domain in full, completed from reference TRBV19 and TRBJ2-7, reads DGGITQSPKYLFRKEGQNVTLSCEQNLNHDAMYWYRQDPGQGLRLIYYSQIVNDFQKGDIAEGYSVSREKKESFPLTVTSAQKNPTAFYLCASSPDRTISYEQYFGPGTRLTVT.